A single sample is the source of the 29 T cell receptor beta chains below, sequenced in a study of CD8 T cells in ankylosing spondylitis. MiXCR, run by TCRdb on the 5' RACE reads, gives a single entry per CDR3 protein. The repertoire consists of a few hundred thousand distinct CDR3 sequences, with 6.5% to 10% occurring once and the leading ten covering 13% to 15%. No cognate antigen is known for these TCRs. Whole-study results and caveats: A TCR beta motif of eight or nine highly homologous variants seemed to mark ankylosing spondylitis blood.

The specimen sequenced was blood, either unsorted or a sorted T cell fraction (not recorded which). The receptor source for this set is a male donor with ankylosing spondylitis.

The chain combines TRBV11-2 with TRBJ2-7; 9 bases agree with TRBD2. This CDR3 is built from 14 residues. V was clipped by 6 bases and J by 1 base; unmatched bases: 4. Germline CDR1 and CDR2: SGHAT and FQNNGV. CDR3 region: CASRRLAGSYEQYF. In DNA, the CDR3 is TGTGCCAGCAGGAGGCTAGCGGGGTCCTACGAGCAGTACTTC.

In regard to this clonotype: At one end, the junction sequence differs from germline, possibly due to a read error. The CDR3 protein is CASSSADRAYEQLF. CDR3 in DNA: TGTGCCAGCAGCTCCGCCGACAGGGCCTATGAGCAGTTGTTC. The chain joins TRBV7-9 to TRBJ2-1; 7 bases are a match to TRBD1. Germline V gene sequence: CDR1 SEHNR, CDR2 FQNEAQ (reference sequence). The CDR3 is made up of 14 amino acids.

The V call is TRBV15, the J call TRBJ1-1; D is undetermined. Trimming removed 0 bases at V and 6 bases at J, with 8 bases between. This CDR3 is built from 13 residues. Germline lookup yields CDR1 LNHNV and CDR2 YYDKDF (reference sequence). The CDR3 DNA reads TGTGCCACCAGCAGAGATCGAAGAGCTGAAGCTTTCTTT. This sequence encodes CATSRDRRAEAFF.

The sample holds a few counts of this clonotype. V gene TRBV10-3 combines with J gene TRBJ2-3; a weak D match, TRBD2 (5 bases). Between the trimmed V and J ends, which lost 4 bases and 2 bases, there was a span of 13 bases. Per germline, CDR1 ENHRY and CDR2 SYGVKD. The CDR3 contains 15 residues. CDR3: CAISVRAGATDTQYF. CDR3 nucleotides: TGTGCCATCAGTGTTAGGGCGGGCGCCACAGATACGCAGTATTTT.

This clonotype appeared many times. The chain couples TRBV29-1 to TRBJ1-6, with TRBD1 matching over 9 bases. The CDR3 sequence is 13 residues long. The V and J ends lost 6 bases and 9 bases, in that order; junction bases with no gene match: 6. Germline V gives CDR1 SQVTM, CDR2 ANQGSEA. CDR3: CSVRTGEGSPLHF. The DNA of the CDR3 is TGCAGCGTACGGACAGGGGAAGGTTCACCCCTCCACTTT.

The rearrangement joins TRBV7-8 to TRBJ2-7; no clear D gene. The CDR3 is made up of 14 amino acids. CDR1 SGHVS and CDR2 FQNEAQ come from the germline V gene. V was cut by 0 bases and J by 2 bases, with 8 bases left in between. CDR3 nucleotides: TGTGCCAGCAGCTTAGCGGCTGTTACCTACGAGCAGTACTTC. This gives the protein CASSLAAVTYEQYF.

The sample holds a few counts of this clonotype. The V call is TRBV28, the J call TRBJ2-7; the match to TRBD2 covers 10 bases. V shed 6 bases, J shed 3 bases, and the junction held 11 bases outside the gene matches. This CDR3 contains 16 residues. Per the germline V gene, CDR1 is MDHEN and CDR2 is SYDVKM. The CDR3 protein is CASRTQRLAGGYEQYF. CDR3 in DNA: TGTGCCAGCAGAACCCAGCGACTAGCGGGTGGCTACGAGCAGTACTTC.

Here the CDR3 reads CSARGGSDYEQYF. DNA of the CDR3: TGCAGTGCTAGAGGGGGCTCAGACTACGAGCAGTACTTC. V gene TRBV20-1 combines with J gene TRBJ2-7, with a tentative D call TRBD1 (5 bases). CDR3 length: 13 residues. CDR1 is DFQATT and CDR2 is SNEGSKA in the germline V gene (reference sequence). V lost 1 base and J lost 3, with 10 bases in between.

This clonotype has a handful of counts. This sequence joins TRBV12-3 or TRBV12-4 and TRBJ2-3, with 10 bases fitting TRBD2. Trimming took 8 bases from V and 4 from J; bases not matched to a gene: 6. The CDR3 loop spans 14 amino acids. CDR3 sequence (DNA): TGTGCCAGCTCAGAACTAGCGGGGCCAGATACGCAGTATTTT. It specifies CASSELAGPDTQYF.

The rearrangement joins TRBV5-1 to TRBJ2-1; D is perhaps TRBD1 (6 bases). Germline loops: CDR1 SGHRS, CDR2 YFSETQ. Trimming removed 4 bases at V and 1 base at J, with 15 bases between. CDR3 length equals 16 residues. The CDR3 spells CASSADSGVSYNEQFF. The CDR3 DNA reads TGCGCCAGCAGCGCCGACTCAGGGGTGTCCTACAATGAGCAGTTCTTC.

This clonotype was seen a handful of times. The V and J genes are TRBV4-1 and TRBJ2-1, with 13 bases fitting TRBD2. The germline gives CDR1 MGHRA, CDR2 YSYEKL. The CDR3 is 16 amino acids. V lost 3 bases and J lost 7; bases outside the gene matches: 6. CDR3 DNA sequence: TGCGCCAGCAGCCAGACTAGCGGGGGGCTGGGAAATGAGCAGTTCTTC. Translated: CASSQTSGGLGNEQFF.

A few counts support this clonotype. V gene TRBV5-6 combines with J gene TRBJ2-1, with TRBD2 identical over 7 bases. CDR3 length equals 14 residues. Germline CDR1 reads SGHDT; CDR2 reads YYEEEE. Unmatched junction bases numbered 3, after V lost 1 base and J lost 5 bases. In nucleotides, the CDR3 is TGTGCCAGCAGCTTGACCCTAGCGGACAATGAGCAGTTCTTC. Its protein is CASSLTLADNEQFF.

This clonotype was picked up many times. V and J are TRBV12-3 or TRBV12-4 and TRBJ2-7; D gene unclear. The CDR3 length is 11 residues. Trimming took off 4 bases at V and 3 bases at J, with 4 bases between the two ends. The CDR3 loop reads CASSSYYEQYF. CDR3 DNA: TGTGCCAGCAGTTCCTACTACGAGCAGTACTTC.

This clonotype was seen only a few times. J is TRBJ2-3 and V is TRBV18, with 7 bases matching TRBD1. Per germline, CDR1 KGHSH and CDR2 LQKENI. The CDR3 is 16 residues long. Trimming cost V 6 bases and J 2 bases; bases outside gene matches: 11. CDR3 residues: CASSRGGSPPTDTQYF. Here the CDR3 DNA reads TGTGCCAGCTCGAGAGGGGGCTCACCCCCCACAGATACGCAGTATTTT.

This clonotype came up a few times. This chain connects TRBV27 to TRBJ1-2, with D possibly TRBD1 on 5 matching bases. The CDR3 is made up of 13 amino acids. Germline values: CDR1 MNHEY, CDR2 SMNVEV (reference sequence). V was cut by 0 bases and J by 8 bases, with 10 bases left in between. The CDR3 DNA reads TGTGCCAGCAGTTTATCCGGGGGTACGGGCTACACCTTC. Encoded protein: CASSLSGGTGYTF.

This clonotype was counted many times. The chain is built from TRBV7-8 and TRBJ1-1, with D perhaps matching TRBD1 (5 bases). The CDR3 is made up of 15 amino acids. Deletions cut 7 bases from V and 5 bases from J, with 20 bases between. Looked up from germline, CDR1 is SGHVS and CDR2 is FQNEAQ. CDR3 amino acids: CASMISPGGRTEAFF. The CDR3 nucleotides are TGTGCCAGCATGATATCCCCCGGGGGAAGAACTGAAGCTTTCTTT.

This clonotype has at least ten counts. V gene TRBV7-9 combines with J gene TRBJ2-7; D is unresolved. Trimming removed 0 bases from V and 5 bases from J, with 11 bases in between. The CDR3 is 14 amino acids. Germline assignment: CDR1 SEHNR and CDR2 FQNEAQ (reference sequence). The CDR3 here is CASSLASQYDEQYF. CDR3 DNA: TGTGCCAGCAGCTTAGCCTCACAGTACGACGAGCAGTACTTC.

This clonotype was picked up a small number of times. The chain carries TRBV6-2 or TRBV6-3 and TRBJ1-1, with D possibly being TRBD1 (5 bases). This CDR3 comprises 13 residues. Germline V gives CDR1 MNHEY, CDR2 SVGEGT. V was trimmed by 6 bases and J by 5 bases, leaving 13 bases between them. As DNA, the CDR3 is TGTGCCAGCAGGCCGGGGGGAAGGACTGAAGCTTTCTTT. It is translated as CASRPGGRTEAFF.

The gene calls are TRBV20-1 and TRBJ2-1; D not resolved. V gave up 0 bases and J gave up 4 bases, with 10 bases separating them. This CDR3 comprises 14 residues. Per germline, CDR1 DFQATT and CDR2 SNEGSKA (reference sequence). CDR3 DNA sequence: TGCAGTGCTAGAGATCGGTCCAATTACAATGAGCAGTTCTTC. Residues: CSARDRSNYNEQFF.

CDR3 sequence reads: CAISESSSYGYTF. The CDR3 coding sequence is TGTGCCATCAGTGAGTCATCTAGCTATGGCTACACCTTC. The chain links TRBV10-3 to TRBJ1-2; D not resolved. The germline V gene has CDR1 ENHRY and CDR2 SYGVKD. There are 13 residues in the CDR3. The V end was cut by 0 bases, the J end by 4 bases, with 6 bases between.

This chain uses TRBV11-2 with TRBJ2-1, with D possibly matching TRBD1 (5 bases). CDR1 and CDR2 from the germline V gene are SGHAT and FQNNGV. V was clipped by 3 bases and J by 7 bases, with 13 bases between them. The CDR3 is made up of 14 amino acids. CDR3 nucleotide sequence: TGTGCCAGCAGCTTGGGCAGGGCTGGGAATGAGCAGTTCTTC. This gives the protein CASSLGRAGNEQFF.

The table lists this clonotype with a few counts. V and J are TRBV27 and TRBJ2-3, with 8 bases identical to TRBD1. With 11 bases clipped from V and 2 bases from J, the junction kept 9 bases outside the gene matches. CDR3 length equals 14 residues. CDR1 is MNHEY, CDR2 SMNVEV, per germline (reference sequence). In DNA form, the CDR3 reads TGTGCCTCACGACAGGGGCCCTTCACAGATACGCAGTATTTT. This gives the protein CASRQGPFTDTQYF.

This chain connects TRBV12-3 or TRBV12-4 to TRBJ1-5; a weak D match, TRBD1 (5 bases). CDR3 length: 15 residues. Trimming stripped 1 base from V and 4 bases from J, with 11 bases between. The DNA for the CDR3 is TGTGCCAGCAGTTTAGGGATTGGGGGGAATCAGCCCCAGCATTTT. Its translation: CASSLGIGGNQPQHF.

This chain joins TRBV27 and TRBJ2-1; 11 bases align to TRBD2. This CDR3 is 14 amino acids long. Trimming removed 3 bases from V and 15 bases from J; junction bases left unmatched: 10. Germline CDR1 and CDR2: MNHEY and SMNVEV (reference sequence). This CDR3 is CASSFIAGGPDRFF. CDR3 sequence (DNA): TGTGCCAGCAGTTTTATAGCGGGAGGGCCGGACCGGTTCTTC.

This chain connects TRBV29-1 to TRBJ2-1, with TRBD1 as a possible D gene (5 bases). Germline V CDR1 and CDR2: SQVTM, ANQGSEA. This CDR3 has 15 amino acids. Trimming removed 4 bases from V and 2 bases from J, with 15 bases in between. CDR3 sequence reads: CSVGARQGPYNEQFF. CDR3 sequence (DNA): TGCAGCGTTGGGGCTCGGCAGGGCCCCTACAATGAGCAGTTCTTC.

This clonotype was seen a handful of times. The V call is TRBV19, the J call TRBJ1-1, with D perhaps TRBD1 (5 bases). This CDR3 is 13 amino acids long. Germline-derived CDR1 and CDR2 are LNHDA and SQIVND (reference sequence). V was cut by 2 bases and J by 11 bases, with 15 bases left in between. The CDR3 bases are TGTGCCAGTAGTATATCACAGGCACCGAGTGCTTTCTTT. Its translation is CASSISQAPSAFF.

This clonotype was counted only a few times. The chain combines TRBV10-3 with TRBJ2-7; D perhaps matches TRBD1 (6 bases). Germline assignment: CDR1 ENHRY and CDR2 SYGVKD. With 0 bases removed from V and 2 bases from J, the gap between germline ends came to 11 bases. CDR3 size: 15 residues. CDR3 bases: TGTGCCATCAGTGAGTCGGGGGCCCTCACCTACGAGCAGTACTTC. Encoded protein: CAISESGALTYEQYF.

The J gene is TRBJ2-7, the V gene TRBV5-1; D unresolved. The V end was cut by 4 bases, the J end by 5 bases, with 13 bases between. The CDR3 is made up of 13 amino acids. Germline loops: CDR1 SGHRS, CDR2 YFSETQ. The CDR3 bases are TGCGCCAGCAGCATGCCGCCCCGGGACGAGCAGTACTTC. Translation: CASSMPPRDEQYF.

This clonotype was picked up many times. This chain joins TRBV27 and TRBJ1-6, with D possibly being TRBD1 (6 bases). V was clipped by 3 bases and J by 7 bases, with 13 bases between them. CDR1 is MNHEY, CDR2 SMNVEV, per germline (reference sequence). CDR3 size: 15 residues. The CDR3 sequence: CASSFGDTGNSPLHF. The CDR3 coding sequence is TGTGCCAGCAGTTTCGGGGACACCGGAAATTCACCCCTCCACTTT.